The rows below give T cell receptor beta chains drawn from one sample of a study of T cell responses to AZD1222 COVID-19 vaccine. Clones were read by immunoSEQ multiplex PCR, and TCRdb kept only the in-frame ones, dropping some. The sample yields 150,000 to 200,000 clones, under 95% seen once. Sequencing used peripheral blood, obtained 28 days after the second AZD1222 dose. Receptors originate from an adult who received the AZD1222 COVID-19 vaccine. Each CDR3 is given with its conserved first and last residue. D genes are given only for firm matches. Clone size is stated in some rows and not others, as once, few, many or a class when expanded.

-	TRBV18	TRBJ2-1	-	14	TGTGCCAGCTCAGAGGGGGGCTCCTACAATGAGCAGTTCTTC	CASSEGGSYNEQFF
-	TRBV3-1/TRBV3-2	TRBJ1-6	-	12	TGTGCCAGCAGCCACCACTTGGCACCCCTCCACTTT	CASSHHLAPLHF
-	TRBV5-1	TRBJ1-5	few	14	TGCGCCAGCAGCTTAAGTGGCGGCAATCAGCCCCAGCATTTT	CASSLSGGNQPQHF
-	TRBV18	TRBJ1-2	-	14	TGTGCCAGCTCTCCCGGGACGACTAACTATGGCTACACCTTC	CASSPGTTNYGYTF
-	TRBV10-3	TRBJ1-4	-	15	TGTGCCATCAGTGAGCCCGGGACGGGGAATGAAAAACTGTTTTTT	CAISEPGTGNEKLFF
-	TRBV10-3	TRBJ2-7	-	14	TGTGCCACCGCACCCCCGGGGGTTTCCTACGAGCAGTACTTC	CATAPPGVSYEQYF
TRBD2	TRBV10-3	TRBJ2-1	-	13	TGTGCCATGGGAGGGGCATCCTACAATGAGCAGTTCTTC	CAMGGASYNEQFF
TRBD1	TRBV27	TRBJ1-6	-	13	TGTGCCAGCAGTTCACAGGGGTTTTCACCCCTCCACTTT	CASSSQGFSPLHF
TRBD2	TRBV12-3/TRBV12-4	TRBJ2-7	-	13	TGTGCCAGCAGCTGGCGGGGGAGAGGGGAGCAGTACTTC	CASSWRGRGEQYF
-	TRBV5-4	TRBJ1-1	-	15	TGTGCCAGCAGTCCTGTGGACGCCACGAACACTGAAGCTTTCTTT	CASSPVDATNTEAFF
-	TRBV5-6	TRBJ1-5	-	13	TGTGCCAGCAGCCAGGGTTTCAATCAGCCCCAGCATTTT	CASSQGFNQPQHF
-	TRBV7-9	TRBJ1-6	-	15	TGTGCCAGCAGCTTACAGGCGCCTGGGAATTCACCCCTCCACTTT	CASSLQAPGNSPLHF
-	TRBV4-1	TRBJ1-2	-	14	TGCGCCAGCAGCCAAGAGGGCACCAACTATGGCTACACCTTC	CASSQEGTNYGYTF
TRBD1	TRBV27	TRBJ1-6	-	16	TGTGCCAGCAGCACTAATCGGGACAGGGGTAATTCACCCCTCCACTTT	CASSTNRDRGNSPLHF
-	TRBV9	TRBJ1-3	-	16	TGTGCCAGCAGCCCCCCGACGGACAACTCTGGAAACACCATATATTTT	CASSPPTDNSGNTIYF
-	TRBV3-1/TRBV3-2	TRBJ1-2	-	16	TGTGCCAGCAGCCCCCTCAGGGACAAGGGGGGCTATGGCTACACCTTC	CASSPLRDKGGYGYTF
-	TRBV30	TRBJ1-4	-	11	TGTGCCTGGAGGGCTCGGGAAAAACTGTTTTTT	CAWRAREKLFF
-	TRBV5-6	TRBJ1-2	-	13	TGTGCCAGCAGTCAGGGCTTCAACTGGGGCTACACCTTC	CASSQGFNWGYTF
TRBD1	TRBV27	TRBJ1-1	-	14	TGTGCCAGCAGCCCGACAGGGGGCAACACTGAAGCTTTCTTT	CASSPTGGNTEAFF
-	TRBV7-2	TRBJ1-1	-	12	TGTGCCAGCAGCTTAGACCTCAGGCAAGCTTTCTTT	CASSLDLRQAFF
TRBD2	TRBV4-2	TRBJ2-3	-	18	TGTGCCAGCAGCCAAGTAGGTCCGGCTAGCGGAGCCACAGATACGCAGTATTTT	CASSQVGPASGATDTQYF
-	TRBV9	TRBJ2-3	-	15	TGTGCCAGCAGCGTAGTAGGAGGCAGCCGTGATACGCAGTATTTT	CASSVVGGSRDTQYF
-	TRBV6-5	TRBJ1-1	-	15	TGTGCCAGCAGTTACTCGCAAGTTTCTAACACTGAAGCTTTCTTT	CASSYSQVSNTEAFF
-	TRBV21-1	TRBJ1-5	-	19	TGTGCCAGCAGCAAAAGGAGGATGCCGGGACAGAGGCCCAATCAGCCCCAGCATTTT	CASSKRRMPGQRPNQPQHF
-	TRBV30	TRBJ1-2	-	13	TGTGCCTGGAGTGTCTCTCACAGTCATGGCTACACCTTC	CAWSVSHSHGYTF
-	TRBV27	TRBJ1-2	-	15	TGTGCCAGCAGTTCCTCCCCTGGGGCGGAGGGTGGCTACACCTTC	CASSSSPGAEGGYTF
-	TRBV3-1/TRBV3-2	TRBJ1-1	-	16	TGTGCCAGCAGCCAAGCTTGGCAACGCGAGAACACTGAAGCTTTCTTT	CASSQAWQRENTEAFF